This T cell receptor (beta chain) came from a study of response to subunit inactivated influenza vaccine. On this clonotype: Its antigen remains unknown.

TCRdb used MiXCR to reprocess the RT-PCR reads, holding one entry per CDR3 protein. The sample lists just under 550,000 distinct CDR3 sequences; under 30% were seen once. Whole-study findings and limits: There was a suggestion from the authors that each seasonal influenza vaccination recruits few new T cells.

The same sample was also studied in work on T cells expressing NK-cell markers. Per that study: Making the TCR beta cDNA relied on 5'RACE template switching with UMIs. Seropositivity for HCMV was found in most of the eight sequenced donors, with one seronegative. In a group of several donors, dominant NKG2C+ clonotypes represented 1.0-7.0% of CD8+ T cells.

Source: CD4+ T cells sorted from PBMCs, taken less than 13 days after vaccination. The clonotype was recovered from a man aged 45-65 years who received an inactivated influenza vaccine.

DNA for the CDR3: TGTGCCACCGGCTTTCCGGGACAGACCGAAAAGCAGTTCTTC. This codes for CATGFPGQTEKQFF. The J gene is TRBJ2-1, the V gene TRBV28, with TRBD1 matching 7 bases. Trimming at V came to 10 bases and at J to 11 bases, leaving 17 bases not matched to a gene. CDR3 length: 14 residues. From germline, CDR1 is MDHEN and CDR2 SYDVKM.